The 18 T cell receptor beta chains below were found in one sample sequenced in a study of blood T cell repertoires in COVID-19. This table comes from immunoSEQ multiplex PCR, and its TCRdb copy is limited to in-frame clones, with some not included. The sample yields hundreds of thousands of clones, around 89% seen once. The sample consisted of peripheral blood. These receptors all come from a woman in her 30s with COVID-19, enrolled during active disease.

The J gene is TRBJ2-1, the V gene TRBV9; D perhaps matches TRBD1 (5 bases). Deletions cut 0 bases from V and 0 bases from J, with 19 bases between. CDR3 length equals 19 residues. CDR1 is SGDLS and CDR2 is YYNGEE in the germline V gene. This CDR3 is CASSVGGAENYSSYNEQFF. DNA for the CDR3: TGTGCCAGCAGCGTAGGTGGGGCGGAAAACTATTCCTCCTACAATGAGCAGTTCTTC. Complete variable domain (other parts from reference TRBV9 and TRBJ2-1): DSGVTQTPKHLITATGQRVTLRCSPRSGDLSVYWYQQSLDQGLQFLIQYYNGEERAKGNILERFSAQQFPDLHSELNLSSLELGDSALYFCASSVGGAENYSSYNEQFFGPGTRLTVL.

With respect to this clone: Other nucleotide sequences in the sample specify the same CDR3. The chain links TRBV5-6 to TRBJ2-7; the D gene is possibly TRBD1 (6 bases). V gave up 0 bases and J gave up 4 bases, with 8 bases separating them. The CDR3 contains 13 residues. CDR1 is SGHDT, CDR2 YYEEEE, per germline. The CDR3 DNA is TGTGCCAGCAGCTTGGTCACAGGGTACGAGCAGTACTTC. Its protein is CASSLVTGYEQYF.

This chain links TRBV21-1 with TRBJ2-2; the D call in the table, TRBD2, was not verified against the DNA. TRBV21-1 is designated a pseudogene. This CDR3 has 16 amino acids. The CDR3 region has the DNA TGTGCCAGCAGCCGGTCCCCGGGAGGGCCTAGCGGGGAGCTGTTTTTT. Translation: CASSRSPGGPSGELFF.

This clone was detected only once. J is TRBJ2-2 and V is TRBV24-1; 14 nucleotides agree with TRBD2. Germline trimming cut 7 bases from V and 3 bases from J; bases unmatched to any gene: 0. Germline CDR1 and CDR2: KGHDR and SFDVKD. This CDR3 is 15 amino acids long. This chain's CDR3 is CATRGLAGDTGELFF. The CDR3 DNA follows: TGTGCCACCAGGGGACTAGCGGGGGACACCGGGGAGCTGTTTTTT.

The chain is built from TRBV28 and TRBJ2-6, with D possibly TRBD2 on 5 matching bases. The CDR3 loop spans 16 amino acids. Germline values: CDR1 MDHEN, CDR2 SYDVKM. V gave up 6 bases and J gave up 2 bases, with 14 bases separating them. In DNA form, the CDR3 reads TGTGCCAGCAGCTCCCCGGGATCCGCTGGGGCCAACGTCCTGACTTTC. The encoded protein is CASSSPGSAGANVLTF.

This clone has a handful of counts. The chain carries TRBV3-1 (or the pseudogene TRBV3-2) and TRBJ1-1; no clear D. Trimming removed 4 bases at V and 3 bases at J, with 9 bases between. CDR1 is LGHDT, CDR2 YNNKEL, per germline (reference sequence). The CDR3 length is 13 residues. This chain's CDR3 is CASSRSLDTEAFF. The CDR3 region has the DNA TGTGCCAGCAGCCGATCACTTGACACTGAAGCTTTCTTT.

V usage is TRBV5-8 and J usage is TRBJ1-4; 7 nucleotides align to TRBD1. This CDR3 region has 16 residues. CDR1 and CDR2 (germline): SGHTS, YDEGEE. V dropped 4 bases and J dropped 0; count of bases not matched to a gene: 6. CDR3 protein: CASSPGQLSTNEKLFF. CDR3 DNA: TGTGCCAGCAGCCCGGGACAGCTTTCAACTAATGAAAAACTGTTTTTT.

V gene TRBV4-2 combines with J gene TRBJ2-2, with a possible D match to TRBD2 (6 bases). Germline V lookup: CDR1 LGHNA, CDR2 YNFKEQ. The CDR3 loop spans 16 amino acids. V dropped 1 base and J dropped 2 bases, with 11 bases sitting between them. CDR3 sequence: CASSQVQGLNTGELFF. Written as DNA, the CDR3 is TGTGCCAGCAGCCAAGTCCAGGGACTTAACACCGGGGAGCTGTTTTTT.

The CDR3 sequence: CASSSSGQGYEQYF. The CDR3 DNA follows: TGTGCCAGCAGTTCCTCCGGACAGGGCTACGAGCAGTACTTC. V is TRBV6-2 or TRBV6-3 and J is TRBJ2-7; TRBD1 matches at 8 bases. The CDR3 spans 14 residues. The germline gives CDR1 MNHEY, CDR2 SVGEGT. Trimming removed 4 bases from V and 3 bases from J; junction bases left unmatched: 5.

The chain links TRBV11-2 to TRBJ2-1; D remains ambiguous. Germline V gene data show CDR1 as SGHAT and CDR2 as FQNNGV. The CDR3 extends over 13 amino acids. Trimming took 4 bases from V and 10 from J, leaving 14 bases between them. The CDR3 nucleotides read TGTGCCAGCAGCTCGAAGCCGGAGAGCGAGCAGTTCTTC. Protein product: CASSSKPESEQFF.

The J gene is TRBJ1-1, the V gene TRBV5-1, with 7 bases aligning to TRBD1. Trimming removed 4 bases from V and 1 base from J; junction bases left unmatched: 13. Germline V gene sequence: CDR1 SGHRS, CDR2 YFSETQ. The CDR3 is made up of 17 amino acids. The CDR3 protein is CASSPREGAKGNTEAFF. The CDR3 nucleotides are TGCGCCAGCAGCCCCCGTGAGGGGGCAAAGGGGAACACTGAAGCTTTCTTT.

The chain uses TRBV7-9 and TRBJ2-3, with TRBD2 identical over 7 bases. Germline loops: CDR1 SEHNR, CDR2 FQNEAQ (reference sequence). V shed 4 bases and J 2 bases; nucleotides not matched to a gene: 6. The CDR3 runs 15 residues. The CDR3 here is CASSYSGGNTDTQYF. The CDR3 DNA follows: TGTGCCAGCAGCTACTCGGGAGGTAACACAGATACGCAGTATTTT.

The V gene is TRBV27, the J gene TRBJ2-3, with 8 bases that match TRBD2. V lost 5 bases, J lost 2 bases, and 3 bases stayed unmatched. The CDR3 runs 14 residues. The germline CDR1 and CDR2 sequences are MNHEY and SMNVEV (reference sequence). CDR3 bases: TGTGCCAGCAGTCGGGAGGGGTACACAGATACGCAGTATTTT. This codes for CASSREGYTDTQYF.

The CDR3 is CASSLNQGQGNYGYTF. CDR3 nucleotide sequence: TGTGCCAGCAGCTTGAATCAGGGACAGGGTAACTATGGCTACACCTTC. The chain has TRBV11-3 and TRBJ1-2, with 9 bases identical to TRBD1. Unmatched junction bases numbered 6, after V lost 3 bases and J lost 1 base. CDR1 and CDR2 from the germline V gene are SGHNT and YENEEA. This CDR3 has 16 amino acids.

The V call is TRBV24-1, the J call TRBJ1-1; 10 nucleotides match TRBD1. After removal of 4 bases from V and 4 bases from J, the junction contained 8 bases not matched to a gene. The CDR3 is 16 amino acids. CDR1 is KGHDR, CDR2 SFDVKD, per germline. CDR3 DNA sequence: TGTGCCACCAGTGACTCTGGGACAGGGGTCCGCACTGAAGCTTTCTTT. The encoded protein is CATSDSGTGVRTEAFF.

Only a few counts were recorded for this clone. The chain employs TRBV18 and TRBJ2-7; a possible D gene is TRBD1 (6 bases). The germline CDR1 and CDR2 sequences are KGHSH and LQKENI. V was clipped by 6 bases and J by 0 bases, with 12 bases between them. The CDR3 loop spans 14 amino acids. The CDR3 sequence is CASSLLRGSYEQYF. As DNA, the CDR3 is TGTGCCAGCTCCCTCCTCAGGGGCTCCTACGAGCAGTACTTC. The variable domain in full, completed from reference TRBV18 and TRBJ2-7, reads NAGVMQNPRHLVRRRGQEARLRCSPMKGHSHVYWYRQLPEEGLKFMVYLQKENIIDESGMPKERFSAEFPKEGPSILRIQQVVRGDSAAYFCASSLLRGSYEQYFGPGTRLTVT.

The gene calls are TRBV11-3 and TRBJ1-1; 9 nucleotides match TRBD1. Germline values: CDR1 SGHNT, CDR2 YENEEA. J lost 2 bases, V lost 6 bases, and 7 bases had no gene match. CDR3 length equals 15 residues. CDR3 DNA: TGTGCCAGCAGGGCCTCGGGACAGGGTAACACTGAAGCTTTCTTT. It codes for CASRASGQGNTEAFF.

The rearrangement links TRBV24-1 to TRBJ2-3; D not certain. CDR1 KGHDR and CDR2 SFDVKD come from the germline V gene. The V end lost 4 bases, the J end lost 4 bases, and 5 bases lay between the germline ends. The CDR3 loop spans 12 amino acids. The CDR3 DNA follows: TGTGCCACCAGTGACTACGCAGATACGCAGTATTTT. Translating gives CATSDYADTQYF.